The rows below give T cell receptor beta chains drawn from one sample of a study of response to subunit inactivated influenza vaccine. TCRdb reprocessed the RT-PCR reads via MiXCR and lists one record per CDR3 protein. Of 400,000 to 550,000 distinct CDR3 sequences in the sample, about 25% are singletons; the top ten hold 1.9%. The sequenced sample was CD4+ T cells sorted from PBMCs, obtained approximately 5 days after vaccination. These receptor sequences come from a man aged 45-60 years who received an inactivated influenza vaccine. The CDR3 runs from the conserved cysteine through the conserved F or W. D genes are given only for firm matches. Clone size is shown for a subset of rows, as once, few, many or a class of expanded clone.

cdr3_nt | cdr3_aa | j_call | v_call | d_call | clone_size
TGTGCCAGCAGCTTGCCCGGTAGGCGAGGCTACACCTTC | CASSLPGRRGYTF | TRBJ1-2 | TRBV7-2 | NA | few
TGTGCCAGCAGGCCGGACGGAGTGTCTGAGCAGTTCTTC | CASRPDGVSEQFF | TRBJ2-1 | TRBV2 | NA | NA
TGCGCCAGCAGCTTGGAGTTCTCCTACGAGCAGTACTTC | CASSLEFSYEQYF | TRBJ2-7 | TRBV5-1 | NA | NA
TGTGCCAGCAGTTCCTCAGGGGGCGGTAACATTCAGTACTTC | CASSSSGGGNIQYF | TRBJ2-4 | TRBV12-3/TRBV12-4 | TRBD1 | NA
TGTGCCAGCAGCCCTAGGGGCCTACGCCAAGAGACCCAGTACTTC | CASSPRGLRQETQYF | TRBJ2-5 | TRBV6-2/TRBV6-3 | NA | once
TGCAGTGCTAGTCCCCACGACGGGAGCCCCTACGAGCAGTACTTC | CSASPHDGSPYEQYF | TRBJ2-7 | TRBV20-1 | NA | few
TGTGCCAGCAGCTTAAGACAGGGGTCAATCTATGGCTACACCTTC | CASSLRQGSIYGYTF | TRBJ1-2 | TRBV7-2 | TRBD1 | few
TGCAGCGTTACTCGGCTAGCGGGAGTAAGCCACAATGAGCAGTTCTTC | CSVTRLAGVSHNEQFF | TRBJ2-1 | TRBV29-1 | TRBD2 | NA
TGTGCCAGCAGGAGCCTAGCGGGGTACAATGAGCAGTTCTTC | CASRSLAGYNEQFF | TRBJ2-1 | TRBV4-2 | TRBD2 | NA
TGTGCCAGCAGCCAAGATCGGGACAGGGGGCAAAGAACCGGGGAGCTGTTTTTT | CASSQDRDRGQRTGELFF | TRBJ2-2 | TRBV14 | TRBD1 | NA
TGTGCCAGCAGCCAAGAGGGTGCGGCTTTCTTT | CASSQEGAAFF | TRBJ1-1 | TRBV3-1 | NA | few
TGTGCCAGCAGCGTAGACAGGGGTGCCACCGGGGAGCTGTTTTTT | CASSVDRGATGELFF | TRBJ2-2 | TRBV5-6 | TRBD1 | NA
TGCGCCAGCAGCCCGAGACCAGGGTTCGGCACAGATACGCAGTATTTT | CASSPRPGFGTDTQYF | TRBJ2-3 | TRBV4-1 | NA | few
TGTGCCAGCACTAATAGCGGGGGATACGAGCAGTACTTC | CASTNSGGYEQYF | TRBJ2-7 | TRBV6-6 | TRBD2 | NA
TGCAGCGTTCGGTCCAGCTCGTCTGAAGCTTTCTTT | CSVRSSSSEAFF | TRBJ1-1 | TRBV29-1 | NA | NA
TGCAGTGCTACCGGGACAGGGGATACCTATGGCTACACCTTC | CSATGTGDTYGYTF | TRBJ1-2 | TRBV20-1 | TRBD1 | NA
TGTGCCAGCAACCTAGGACAGGGGGGGAATCAGCCCCAGCATTTT | CASNLGQGGNQPQHF | TRBJ1-5 | TRBV5-5 | TRBD1 | few
TGCAGTGCTAGAGATCTCCGGCGCGTAGCGGGAGACAATGAGCAGTTCTTC | CSARDLRRVAGDNEQFF | TRBJ2-1 | TRBV20-1 | TRBD2 | NA
TGTGCCAGCAGCGCCCTAGCGGGGAACACAGATACGCAGTATTTT | CASSALAGNTDTQYF | TRBJ2-3 | TRBV9 | TRBD2 | few
TGCAGTGCTAGCAGGACTAGCGGGGGGGAGCTGTTTTTT | CSASRTSGGELFF | TRBJ2-2 | TRBV20-1 | TRBD2 | few
TGTGCCAGCAGCCTAACTCGGGGCCGGTTTTCAGGTCGCCGAGGCATGAACACTGAAGCTTTCTTT | CASSLTRGRFSGRRGMNTEAFF | TRBJ1-1 | TRBV4-2 | NA | few
TGTGCCAGCACCACAGGGGTTGGGGAAAAACTGTTTTTT | CASTTGVGEKLFF | TRBJ1-4 | TRBV6-6 | TRBD1 | once
TGCGCCAGCAGCAATGGGGGACGAGACAATGAGCAGTTCTTC | CASSNGGRDNEQFF | TRBJ2-1 | TRBV5-1 | NA | NA
TGCGCCAGCAGCCAACAGATAACGACTATCACCGTGGATACGCAGTATTTT | CASSQQITTITVDTQYF | TRBJ2-3 | TRBV4-1 | NA | NA
TGCAGTGCTAGATCTAAATTAGCCTACAATGAGCAGTTCTTC | CSARSKLAYNEQFF | TRBJ2-1 | TRBV20-1 | NA | few
TGTGCCAGCAAGACGACAGGGCTGAGCTCCTACGAGCAGTACTTC | CASKTTGLSSYEQYF | TRBJ2-7 | TRBV28 | TRBD1 | few
TGCGCCAGCAGCTTCGGGACAGGGAGTGATGGATCACCCCTCCACTTT | CASSFGTGSDGSPLHF | TRBJ1-6 | TRBV5-1 | TRBD1 | few
TGTGCCAGCAGTGTCCCGGGGGGACAGGGGAAATACGAGCAGTACTTC | CASSVPGGQGKYEQYF | TRBJ2-7 | TRBV25-1 | TRBD1 | NA